Below, one T cell receptor (beta chain) is given with its context. The record originates from a study of blood T cell repertoires in COVID-19. Looking at the study overall: The analysed material was cDNA or gDNA that came from T cells, B-cell-depleted T cells, or PBMCs.

The CDR3 runs 13 residues. The V end lost 0 bases, the J end lost 6 bases, and 8 bases lay between the germline ends. CDR1 WNHNN and CDR2 SYGVQD come from the germline V gene (reference sequence). Libraries were prepared by immunoSEQ multiplex PCR; TCRdb keeps only in-frame clonotypes and omits some of them. The sample has about 220,000 clones; roughly 87% are singletons. V and J are TRBV10-1 and TRBJ1-1; unclear D gene. The TCR comes from a man aged 35 to 55 with active or convalescent COVID-19. Sequenced input: peripheral blood. Here the CDR3 reads CASSESGVSEAFF. The CDR3, as DNA: TGCGCCAGCAGTGAGTCCGGGGTATCTGAAGCTTTCTTT.